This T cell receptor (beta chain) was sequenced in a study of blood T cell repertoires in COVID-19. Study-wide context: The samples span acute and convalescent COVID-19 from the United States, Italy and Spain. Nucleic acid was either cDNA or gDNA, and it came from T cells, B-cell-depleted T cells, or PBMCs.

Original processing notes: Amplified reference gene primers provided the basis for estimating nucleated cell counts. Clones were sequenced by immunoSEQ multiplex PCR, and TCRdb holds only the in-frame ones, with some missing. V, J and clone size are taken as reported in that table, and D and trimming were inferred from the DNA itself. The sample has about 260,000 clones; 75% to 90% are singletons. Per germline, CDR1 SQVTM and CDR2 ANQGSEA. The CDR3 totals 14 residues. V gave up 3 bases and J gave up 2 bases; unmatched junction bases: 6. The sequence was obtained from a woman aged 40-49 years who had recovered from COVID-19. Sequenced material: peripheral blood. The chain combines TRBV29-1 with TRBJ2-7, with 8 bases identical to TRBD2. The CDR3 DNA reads TGCAGCGTTGACGGGGTAGCGGGAACCTACGAGCAGTACTTC. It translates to CSVDGVAGTYEQYF.